This T cell receptor (beta chain) was recovered during a study of blood T cell repertoires in COVID-19. Researchers sorted participants into cohorts using their self-reported clinical history. The length of the CDR3 is 14 residues. V lost 6 bases, J lost 8 bases, and 6 bases stayed unmatched. Per germline, CDR1 SNHLY and CDR2 FYNNEI. TCRdb keeps only in-frame clones here, not all; method: immunoSEQ multiplex PCR. The sample yields some 300,000 clones, approximately 84% seen once. What was sequenced was PBMCs or T cells enriched from blood (not recorded which). The chain is built from TRBV2 and TRBJ1-6; 8 positions match TRBD1. This TCR derives from a young man who had recovered from COVID-19. CDR3 in DNA: TGTGCCAGCAGCCGGACAGGGAGGCATTCACCCCTCCACTTT. Protein product: CASSRTGRHSPLHF.